These 5 T cell receptor beta chains were all obtained from the same sample, sequenced in a study of PD-L1 blockade in urothelial cancer. Libraries were prepared by immunoSEQ multiplex PCR; TCRdb keeps only in-frame clonotypes and omits some of them. In the table there are more than 60,000 clones, 88% of which are singletons. Noted time point: peripheral blood 6 weeks after treatment start. The sample was PBMCs, taken around atezolizumab (anti-PD-L1) treatment. The receptors here all came from a man in his sixties with urothelial cancer.

V and J are TRBV5-1 and TRBJ2-7; TRBD1 aligns across 11 bases. CDR3 size: 16 residues. V shed 4 bases, J shed 0 bases, and the junction held 6 bases outside the gene matches. Germline-derived CDR1 and CDR2 are SGHRS and YFSETQ. The CDR3 loop is CASSPGQGEYSYEQYF. CDR3 coding DNA: TGCGCCAGCAGCCCGGGACAGGGGGAATACTCCTACGAGCAGTACTTC.

The chain combines TRBV23-1 with TRBJ1-5; no clear D. TRBV23-1 is sorted into the ORF group, with uncertain function. This CDR3 comprises 13 residues. V was cut by 7 bases and J by 0 bases, with 7 bases left in between. CDR3 DNA: TGCGCCAGCATACACCATAGCAATCAGCCCCAGCATTTT. It specifies CASIHHSNQPQHF.

The sample holds one count of this clone. This chain uses TRBV7-9 with TRBJ2-3; D not certain. Trimming left V 1 base short and J 8 bases short, with 13 bases between. CDR1 is SEHNR and CDR2 is FQNEAQ in the germline V gene (reference sequence). CDR3 length: 14 amino acids. DNA for the CDR3: TGTGCCAGCAGCTTAGGGTGGGCAGATGGTACGCAGTATTTT. The encoded protein is CASSLGWADGTQYF.

The chain links TRBV25-1 to TRBJ2-1, with D possibly TRBD2 on 5 matching bases. This CDR3 region has 14 residues. Germline-derived CDR1 and CDR2 are MGHDK and SYGVNS. With 2 bases removed from V and 6 bases from J, the gap between germline ends came to 11 bases. The CDR3 here is CASSERLASNEQFF. The CDR3 nucleotides read TGTGCCAGCAGTGAACGTCTAGCATCCAATGAGCAGTTCTTC. The full variable domain, in which reference TRBV25-1 and TRBJ2-1 provide the parts outside the CDR3, is EADIYQTPRYLVIGTGKKITLECSQTMGHDKMYWYQQDPGMELHLIHYSYGVNSTEKGDLSSESTVSRIRTEHFPLTLESARPSHTSQYLCASSERLASNEQFFGPGTRLTVL.

This sequence joins TRBV19 and TRBJ1-1, with D tentatively TRBD1 (6 bases). The V gene's germline CDR1 is LNHDA and CDR2 SQIVND (reference sequence). The CDR3 extends over 16 amino acids. The V end was cut by 5 bases, the J end by 0 bases, with 16 bases between. This chain's CDR3 is CASSPYSDRLNTEAFF. In nucleotides, the CDR3 is TGTGCCAGTAGTCCTTACTCAGACAGGCTGAACACTGAAGCTTTCTTT.